This TCR beta chain was sequenced during a study of blood T cell repertoires in COVID-19. Germline trimming cut 5 bases from V and 1 base from J; bases unmatched to any gene: 5. The germline V gene has CDR1 SGHKS and CDR2 YYEKEE (reference sequence). The CDR3 runs to 14 residues. This study enrolled people aged about 18 to 100 from around 25 US geographic areas. This clone appeared once. Some clones are missing from TCRdb's copy, which holds only in-frame ones; the method was immunoSEQ multiplex PCR. This sample has some 340,000 clones, with 90% found just once. This clonotype originated in a woman in her 30s who had been exposed to COVID-19. The chain carries TRBV5-5 and TRBJ1-2, with TRBD1 matching over 7 bases. Sequenced sample: PBMCs or T cells enriched from blood (not recorded which). CDR3 protein: CASSFSGGNYGYTF. The CDR3 nucleotides read TGTGCCAGCAGTTTCTCAGGGGGTAACTATGGCTACACCTTC.